This TCR beta chain was recorded in a study of regulatory T cells in long-lasting Graves disease (dated by TCRdb to about 2021). Study-level background: Newly diagnosed Graves' disease patients had taken antithyroid drugs for less than 3 months. A total of some 35 samples underwent TCR sequencing, from about 13 patients with persistent Graves' disease and 20 patients with newly diagnosed Graves' disease. Peripheral blood TCR sequencing and RNA sequencing compared persistent Graves' disease patients with newly diagnosed Graves' disease patients. The study was conducted in China and was registered as a clinical trial.

Results the study describes overall, beyond this receptor: Persistent Graves' disease patients showed lower TCR Shannon entropy and fewer highly expanded clones than newly diagnosed patients, suggesting clonal expansion. Persistent disease showed preferential use of TRBV28, TRBJ1-2 and TRBJ2-5, whereas newly diagnosed disease favored TRBV20-1 and TRBJ2-1. Only the TCR beta chain was sequenced and analyzed. Because the primary lesion, thyroid tissue, could not be accessed, the study looked at peripheral blood alone. More public clonotypes were shared among persistent patients (under 3,000) than among newly diagnosed patients (over 900). As a limitation, the authors acknowledged that the small sample size may reduce accuracy.

What the time point label conveys for this sample: newly diagnosed GD, antithyroid drugs for less than 3 months. For both TCR sequencing and RNA sequencing, RNA was extracted from PBMCs using TRIzol. Graves' disease was diagnosed according to American Thyroid Association guidelines. Recruitment of patients was carried out at an endocrinology department in Xi'an, China. From each patient, approximately 9 milliliters of peripheral blood was collected into an EDTA anticoagulant tube. PBMCs were isolated by Ficoll Paque Plus density gradient separation without further T cell sorting. RNA quality was checked with an Agilent 2100 Bioanalyzer and agarose gel, and concentration with a NanoDrop 2000. Receptor libraries were prepared by multiplex PCR. The sequencing machine was an Illumina HiSeq 4000. To build TCR beta libraries, CDR3 regions were amplified by Arm-PCR using iRepertoire HTBI primers. PCR products were gel purified before sequencing. Per the source publication's procedure: Gene usage analysis of CDR3 amino acid clonotypes used the roughly 60 TRBV and approximately 13 TRBJ segments found across samples. COPE and FqMerger were used to merge the filtered high-quality paired reads into contigs. BLAST was used to align contigs to IMGT TRBV, TRBD and TRBJ reference genes, with CDR3 defined following IMGT. Any clonotype with a frequency above 0.1% was classified as a highly expanded clone. Shannon entropy served as the measure of repertoire diversity, while the Gini coefficient captured V-J evenness. Clonotypes shared by more than one individual were considered public. The raw public data were reprocessed by TCRdb itself: fastp quality trimming at Q25, MiXCR clonotype calling, in-frame beta chains only. Entries are consolidated by CDR3 protein sequence, retaining the most common genes and DNA. TCRdb, not the original authors, processed these V and J calls. The sample table shows 410,000 or so distinct CDR3 sequences, and under 15% are seen once. The ten top clones hold roughly 17% of the sample.

Spanning cysteine to phenylalanine, the CDR3 consists of 15 amino acids. This entry keeps only the CDR3 DNA: 45 bases, framed from base 1. The junction carries 13 bases between V and J, which are trimmed by 0 bases and 5 bases respectively. Taken from the germline V gene, the CDR1 and CDR2 loops are SNHLY and FYNNEI. There are many counts of this clonotype. Its antigen remains unidentified. The record has no base qualities; no much larger clone is one base away. The same sample was also used in a study of T cells in Graves' hyperthyroidism and ophthalmopathy. As the second study states: Stable Graves' hyperthyroidism was defined as no progression to ophthalmopathy during 18 months of follow-up. Hyperthyroidism patients were newly diagnosed, had a disease duration of under 2 months, and were aged 18 to 65 years. The study excluded patients with uncontrolled infections, other autoimmune diseases, pregnancy or lactation. Diagnoses were established on the basis of clinical symptoms, serum thyroxine and TRAb, thyroid ultrasound, and orbital computed tomography. A first-round RT-PCR of the TCR CDR3 used the HTBI primer set with the Qiagen OneStep RT-PCR kit. Blood samples also contained most of the expanded thyroid clonotypes (frequency above 0.001), which suggests that blood repertoires may reflect thyroid immune responses. In cross-validation, a model built on a 13 V-J signature told ophthalmopathy apart from stable hyperthyroidism with approximately 90% sensitivity and roughly 82% specificity, and in testing the same model reached 80%/75%. In validation, the model predicted progression to ophthalmopathy a median of approximately 6.3 months before onset, with approximately 71% sensitivity and roughly 77% specificity. To identify TCR V-J signatures that set the groups apart, the researchers used a discovery cohort of about a hundred patients, made up of 40 to 45 with Graves' ophthalmopathy and about 59 with stable Graves' hyperthyroidism. Whether ophthalmopathy could be predicted prospectively was tested in an independent validation cohort made up of about 18 hyperthyroidism patients plus 17 patients who later progressed to ophthalmopathy. For training and testing, the roughly 100 patients in the discovery cohort were randomly divided in a 7:3 ratio. Thyroid tissue and blood T-cell repertoires from about six Graves' hyperthyroidism patients were also compared in the study. Following sampling, methimazole starting at 30 mg daily was given to hyperthyroidism patients, and high-dose intravenous methylprednisolone was given to ophthalmopathy patients. The libraries were constructed in a second round of multiplex PCR and then size-selected and purified. Libraries were sequenced paired-end with 100 bp reads on an Illumina HiSeq2000. SOAPnuke was used to process the raw data, removing reads that contained adapters or uncalled bases, had a mean Phred below 15, or lacked an exact match to the constant primer or identifier. COPE v1.2.5 was used to merge high-quality paired reads, and clonotypes were defined as unique nucleotide sequences. MiTCR v1.1 was used to align clonotypes to the IMGT TRBV, TRBD and TRBJ reference segments. Only V-J combinations with frequency above 0.0001, covering about 99% of repertoires, were analysed. A TCS score was defined as the ratio between F50 (clonal expansion) and ExV (chaos), using BLOSUM62-based TCRdist between CDR3 peptides within each V-J. Welch's t-statistics and random forest reduced fewer than 600 V-J features to 13, which were used in a naive Bayes classifier (R e1071). No statistical method was used to fix the sample size in advance, and group allocation was not hidden from the investigators. TCR Vbeta CDR3 sequencing of 120 to 150 peripheral blood samples (43 ophthalmopathy, about 74 hyperthyroidism and approximately 17 progressor patients) is reported in the paper.

The clonotype originates from a woman between 25 and 40 years old with Graves disease. Donor details come from another sample of the same person, matched by shared clones. In this chain, TRBV2 is recombined with TRBJ2-5; a tentative D match to TRBD1 spans 7 bases. Sequencing used peripheral blood mononuclear cells (PBMCs), obtained at new diagnosis, from a patient treated with antithyroid drugs. The CDR3 here reads CASSEAGSGGETQYF. In nucleotides, the sequence is TGTGCCAGCAGTGAAGCAGGGTCAGGGGGGGAGACCCAGTACTTC. Beyond the CDR3, the reference TRBV2 and TRBJ2-5 genes provide the residues; the full variable domain reads: EPEVTQTPSHQVTQMGQEVILRCVPISNHLYFYWYRQILGQKVEFLVSFYNNEISEKSEIFDDQFSVERPDGSNFTLKIRSTKLEDSAMYFCASSEAGSGGETQYFGPGTRLLVL.